What follows is one T cell receptor beta chain and its context. Its specificity is unknown. This CDR3 is built from 13 residues. Trimming pared 1 base from V and 8 bases from J, leaving 11 bases between. The entry originates in a study of T-cell memory formation after mild COVID-19. Study as a whole: Clusters of TCRs were largely donor specific.

5'RACE with constant-segment primers yielded barcoded, UMI-tagged TCR alpha and TCR beta cDNA libraries. One entry per CDR3 protein results from TCRdb running MiXCR on the 5' RACE reads. The table has a few hundred thousand distinct CDR3 sequences, approximately 15% seen once. Notes on the study in general: Second-wave clones reaching peak frequency on day 37 lacked confirmed SARS-CoV-2 specificity. Later expanders leaned toward CD4+, whereas clones contracting from day 15 to 85 were balanced CD4/CD8.

The clonotype was recovered from a man aged 18 to 30 who had mild COVID-19 (a few samples of this study predate the infection). Cell type and time point are not known. The rearrangement uses TRBV12-3 or TRBV12-4 and TRBJ1-2; no clear D. Sequenced input: PBMCs or a T cell subset sorted from them (not recorded which). Here the CDR3 reads CASSLGPQRGYTF. The DNA of the CDR3 is TGTGCCAGCAGTTTAGGACCCCAGAGGGGCTACACCTTC.